These 32 T cell receptor beta chains share one sample of origin, sequenced in a study of cytomegalovirus exposure and HLA in healthy donors. Primers included in the PCR were 60 Vbeta and 13 Jbeta primers. Profiling relied on immunoSEQ multiplex PCR, and the TCRdb table lists in-frame clones only, not all of them. The sample records approximately 130,000 clones, roughly 80% being singletons. The sample was PBMCs. The receptors derive from a man aged 50-59 years in good health and CMV-seronegative.

V gene TRBV2 combines with J gene TRBJ2-2, with 8 positions matching TRBD2. CDR3 length equals 16 residues. The junction had 11 bases not matched to a gene; V was cut back by 7 bases and J by 4 bases. Germline CDR1 is SNHLY and CDR2 is FYNNEI. The CDR3 DNA reads TGTGCCAGCAATCCTCTTGGCGGGAGGTTCACCGGGGAGCTGTTTTTT. Its protein product is CASNPLGGRFTGELFF. The complete variable domain, with remaining parts taken from reference TRBV2 and TRBJ2-2, reads EPEVTQTPSHQVTQMGQEVILRCVPISNHLYFYWYRQILGQKVEFLVSFYNNEISEKSEIFDDQFSVERPDGSNFTLKIRSTKLEDSAMYFCASNPLGGRFTGELFFGEGSRLTVL.

V gene TRBV9 combines with J gene TRBJ1-1, with TRBD1 as a possible D gene (6 bases). V lost 4 bases and J lost 6, with 13 bases in between. Germline loops: CDR1 SGDLS, CDR2 YYNGEE. The length of the CDR3 is 13 residues. The CDR3 nucleotides are TGTGCCAGCAGCCCCACAGGGATTTCTGAAGCTTTCTTT. Residues: CASSPTGISEAFF.

This chain links TRBV19 with TRBJ2-5, with 11 bases aligning to TRBD2. This CDR3 contains 15 residues. J lost 5 bases, V lost 1 base, and 3 bases had no gene match. Germline lookup yields CDR1 LNHDA and CDR2 SQIVND (reference sequence). The CDR3 sequence is CASSIVSSGRETQYF. In DNA, the CDR3 is TGTGCCAGTAGTATAGTGTCTAGCGGGAGGGAGACCCAGTACTTC.

V gene TRBV5-4 combines with J gene TRBJ2-7; 12 bases agree with TRBD2. The ends lost 4 bases at V and 0 bases at J; junction bases unmatched: 8. CDR3 length: 17 amino acids. CDR1 and CDR2 (germline): SGHNT, YYREEE (reference sequence). In nucleotides, the CDR3 is TGTGCCAGCAGCCGGGGACTAGCGGGCGGGAGCTCCTACGAGCAGTACTTC. Translating it yields CASSRGLAGGSSYEQYF.

The chain has TRBV28 and TRBJ1-1; perhaps TRBD1 as D (5 bases). The CDR3 is 15 amino acids. Germline V gene sequence: CDR1 MDHEN, CDR2 SYDVKM. The ends were cut back, 4 bases at V and 3 bases at J, with 15 bases in the middle. The CDR3 sequence is CASSSRGVKDTEAFF. In DNA, the CDR3 is TGTGCCAGCAGTTCCCGGGGGGTCAAGGACACTGAAGCTTTCTTT.

The genes are TRBV5-1 and TRBJ2-2; unclear D gene. The germline gives CDR1 SGHRS, CDR2 YFSETQ. V lost 1 base and J lost 5, with 6 bases in between. The CDR3 is 13 residues long. The CDR3, as DNA: TGCGCCAGCAGCTTGCAGGAAACCGGGGAGCTGTTTTTT. Amino acid sequence: CASSLQETGELFF.

The genes are TRBV28 and TRBJ1-5; a possible D gene is TRBD1 (5 bases). The CDR3 sequence is 19 residues long. Trimming shortened V by 7 bases and J by 0 bases, and 25 bases separated the two germline ends. Germline CDR1 reads MDHEN; CDR2 reads SYDVKM. The CDR3 nucleotides are TGTGCCAGCATCCCGAGCTGGCAGGGTAAGGGGCTTAGCAATCAGCCCCAGCATTTT. Amino acid sequence: CASIPSWQGKGLSNQPQHF.

This rearrangement joins TRBV6-1 to TRBJ2-1, with 10 bases that match TRBD2. V lost 5 bases, J lost 5 bases, and 6 bases stayed unmatched. The CDR3 spans 15 residues. Germline V gene sequence: CDR1 MNHNS, CDR2 SASEGT. CDR3 in amino acids: CASSSRTSGNNEQFF. The CDR3 DNA follows: TGTGCCAGCAGTTCACGGACTAGCGGAAACAATGAGCAGTTCTTC.

This chain links TRBV27 with TRBJ1-2, with TRBD1 as a possible D gene (5 bases). The CDR3 is 13 amino acids. The V and J ends lost 6 bases and 3 bases respectively, with 11 bases between them. Germline V gene data show CDR1 as MNHEY and CDR2 as SMNVEV (reference sequence). CDR3 in DNA: TGTGCCAGCAGCCCCAGGGAAGACTATGGCTACACCTTC. Its translation: CASSPREDYGYTF.

This clone was counted once. The CDR3 sequence is CASRTGGIYEQYF. The DNA of the CDR3 is TGTGCCAGCAGAACCGGGGGTATCTACGAGCAGTACTTC. The V gene is TRBV28, the J gene TRBJ2-7, with a tentative D call TRBD2 (6 bases). The CDR3 runs to 13 residues. V lost 6 bases, J lost 3 bases, and 12 bases lay in between. From germline, CDR1 is MDHEN and CDR2 SYDVKM.

This clone was picked up one time. The chain uses TRBV7-6 and TRBJ2-7; the match to TRBD2 covers 7 bases. V lost 5 bases to trimming and J lost 1 base; unmatched junction nucleotides: 8. CDR1 SGHVS and CDR2 FNYEAQ come from the germline V gene. This CDR3 contains 15 residues. CDR3 DNA: TGTGCCAGCAGCCACGGGACTATGGCGTCCTACGAGCAGTACTTC. Translated: CASSHGTMASYEQYF.

The CDR3 bases are TGCGCCAGCAAGGCTAGCGGGAGGCCAGATACGCAGTATTTT. Translated, it gives CASKASGRPDTQYF. The chain joins TRBV10-2 to TRBJ2-3; 11 bases are shared with TRBD2. With 7 bases clipped from V and 4 bases from J, the junction kept 4 bases outside the gene matches. CDR3 size: 14 residues. Germline values: CDR1 WSHSY, CDR2 SAAADI.

The chain recombines TRBV5-1 with TRBJ2-1, with D perhaps matching TRBD2 (5 bases). This CDR3 region has 20 residues. V was clipped by 0 bases and J by 3 bases, with 25 bases between them. From germline, CDR1 is SGHRS and CDR2 YFSETQ. The CDR3 DNA is TGCGCCAGCAGCTTGGCCCAATCAGGAGGCGGGTACTCGCTCTACAATGAGCAGTTCTTC. It yields the protein CASSLAQSGGGYSLYNEQFF.

The chain carries TRBV28 and TRBJ2-7, with 7 nucleotides matching TRBD1. The CDR3 sequence is 14 residues long. Germline V gene data show CDR1 as MDHEN and CDR2 as SYDVKM. V gave up 5 bases and J gave up 6 bases; unmatched junction bases: 10. The chain's CDR3 is CASSLYRGVGEQYF. The CDR3 DNA follows: TGTGCCAGCAGTCTGTACAGGGGAGTGGGCGAGCAGTACTTC.

The gene calls are TRBV6-5 and TRBJ2-1; D is ambiguous. The V and J ends lost 8 bases and 5 bases respectively, with 13 bases between them. The CDR3 runs to 13 residues. Looked up from germline, CDR1 is MNHEY and CDR2 is SVGAGI. This chain's CDR3 is CASLTRLHNEQFF. The CDR3 DNA sequence: TGTGCCAGCCTAACGCGACTCCACAATGAGCAGTTCTTC.

This chain uses TRBV5-1 with TRBJ1-1; D ambiguous. Trimming cost V 0 bases and J 5 bases, with 14 bases left between them. Germline CDR1 is SGHRS and CDR2 is YFSETQ. The CDR3 is 15 residues long. As DNA, the CDR3 is TGCGCCAGCAGCTTGGTGGAGGGTGTAAGTACTGAAGCTTTCTTT. Protein: CASSLVEGVSTEAFF.

This chain connects TRBV5-8 to TRBJ2-7, with a possible D match to TRBD2 (6 bases). V dropped 4 bases and J dropped 4 bases, with 9 bases sitting between them. Germline V gene sequence: CDR1 SGHTS, CDR2 YDEGEE. This CDR3 has 12 residues. In nucleotides, the CDR3 is TGTGCCAGCAGCCCAGGGAGGTACGAGCAGTACTTC. Protein sequence: CASSPGRYEQYF.

This sequence joins TRBV6-6 and TRBJ2-1; 7 positions agree with TRBD1. V trimming: 4 bases; J trimming: 6 bases; junction bases outside the gene matches: 6. Looked up from germline, CDR1 is MNHNY and CDR2 is SVGAGI (reference sequence). The CDR3 loop spans 14 amino acids. The CDR3 coding sequence is TGTGCCAGCAGTTCCAGCGACAGGGTCAATGAGCAGTTCTTC. Protein sequence: CASSSSDRVNEQFF.

V usage is TRBV4-1 and J usage is TRBJ2-1; 13 nucleotides agree with TRBD2. CDR1 is MGHRA, CDR2 YSYEKL, per germline. Losses at the gene ends were 0 bases for V and 2 bases for J; bases not matched to a gene: 7. This CDR3 has 19 residues. The CDR3, as DNA: TGCGCCAGCAGCCAAGAATTGGGGGGACTAGCGGGACCCTACAATGAGCAGTTCTTC. Translation: CASSQELGGLAGPYNEQFF.

This clone is a singleton in its sample. The chain has TRBV18 and TRBJ2-3, with 7 bases lining up with TRBD2. J gave up 1 base and V 1 base, and 5 bases lay outside the gene matches. The CDR3 consists of 16 residues. CDR1 is KGHSH, CDR2 LQKENI, per germline. CDR3 loop: CASSPLAGVGTDTQYF. The CDR3 DNA follows: TGTGCCAGCTCACCACTGGCGGGAGTCGGCACAGATACGCAGTATTTT.

The CDR3 loop reads CASSLTTGTRGTDTQYF. The CDR3 region has the DNA TGTGCCAGCTCGCTTACAACCGGGACTAGGGGGACAGATACGCAGTATTTT. V is TRBV18 and J is TRBJ2-3, with TRBD2 identical over 8 bases. This CDR3 is built from 17 residues. Germline V gene sequence: CDR1 KGHSH, CDR2 LQKENI. J was trimmed by 3 bases and V by 6 bases; bases with no gene match: 14.

This chain links TRBV28 with TRBJ1-4, with D uncertain. This CDR3 has 11 residues. Trimming left V 8 bases short and J 3 bases short, with 4 bases between. Germline V gene sequence: CDR1 MDHEN, CDR2 SYDVKM. The CDR3 nucleotides read TGTGCCAGCCAGGCTAATGAAAAACTGTTTTTT. It translates to CASQANEKLFF.

The chain employs TRBV5-1 and TRBJ1-5, with D tentatively TRBD1 (6 bases). The CDR3 is made up of 15 amino acids. Germline V gene lookup returns CDR1 SGHRS and CDR2 YFSETQ. The V end was cut by 4 bases, the J end by 4 bases, with 15 bases between. The CDR3 loop reads CASSLGDGTNQPQHF. The CDR3 bases are TGCGCCAGCAGCCTCGGGGATGGGACAAATCAGCCCCAGCATTTT.

This clone was picked up one time. V usage is TRBV10-3 and J usage is TRBJ2-3; the match to TRBD2 covers 8 bases. Looked up from germline, CDR1 is ENHRY and CDR2 is SYGVKD. This CDR3 is 14 amino acids long. V gave up 10 bases and J gave up 1 base; unmatched junction bases: 7. CDR3 in amino acids: CATLSGSGTDTQYF. CDR3 coding DNA: TGTGCCACTTTAAGCGGGAGTGGCACAGATACGCAGTATTTT.

The chain carries TRBV28 and TRBJ2-5; TRBD2 agrees at 9 bases. CDR1 and CDR2 from the germline V gene are MDHEN and SYDVKM. J was trimmed by 2 bases and V by 4 bases; bases with no gene match: 5. The CDR3 spans 15 residues. The CDR3 region has the DNA TGTGCCAGCAGTTCCAGCCTAGCGGGACAAGAGACCCAGTACTTC. As protein: CASSSSLAGQETQYF. The full variable domain, rest sourced from reference TRBV28 and TRBJ2-5, is DVKVTQSSRYLVKRTGEKVFLECVQDMDHENMFWYRQDPGLGLRLIYFSYDVKMKEKGDIPEGYSVSREKKERFSLILESASTNQTSMYLCASSSSLAGQETQYFGPGTRLLVL.

The rearrangement links TRBV19 to TRBJ1-5; the match to TRBD1 covers 7 bases. The CDR3 totals 14 residues. Germline values: CDR1 LNHDA, CDR2 SQIVND (reference sequence). J was trimmed by 4 bases and V by 7 bases; bases with no gene match: 7. The CDR3 loop reads CASTGRQGNQPQHF. The DNA for the CDR3 is TGTGCCAGTACCGGGCGACAGGGAAATCAGCCCCAGCATTTT.

The chain has TRBV6-5 and TRBJ2-7, with D possibly being TRBD2 (6 bases). The V end was cut by 5 bases, the J end by 3 bases, with 11 bases between. Germline V CDR1 and CDR2: MNHEY, SVGAGI. The CDR3 loop spans 13 amino acids. In nucleotides, the CDR3 is TGTGCCAGCAGTCCCGGGAGAAACTACGAGCAGTACTTC. Translation: CASSPGRNYEQYF.

This clone has only one observation. CDR3 nucleotide sequence: TGTGCCAGCAGTCCTCGACAGGGGGTAAACTACGAGCAGTACTTC. It encodes CASSPRQGVNYEQYF. This chain uses TRBV27 with TRBJ2-7; 9 bases align to TRBD1. The junction had 8 bases not matched to a gene; V was cut back by 5 bases and J by 3 bases. The CDR3 consists of 15 residues. Germline V gene lookup returns CDR1 MNHEY and CDR2 SMNVEV (reference sequence).

This clone occurred a few times. The J gene is TRBJ2-7, the V gene TRBV11-2; perhaps TRBD1 as D (6 bases). CDR3 length: 15 residues. Looked up from germline, CDR1 is SGHAT and CDR2 is FQNNGV. The V end lost 0 bases, the J end lost 0 bases, and 9 bases lay between the germline ends. The CDR3 loop is CASSLEDSYSYEQYF. The CDR3, as DNA: TGTGCCAGCAGCTTAGAGGACAGCTACTCCTACGAGCAGTACTTC.

The rearrangement uses TRBV19 and TRBJ1-6, with TRBD1 identical over 8 bases. The V gene end was trimmed by 5 bases and the J gene end by 12 bases; junction bases not matched to a gene: 6. CDR1 and CDR2 (germline): LNHDA, SQIVND (reference sequence). This CDR3 spans 13 amino acids. DNA for the CDR3: TGTGCCAGTAGTTCCGACAGGGGAGGACCCCTCCACTTT. Its translation is CASSSDRGGPLHF.

This chain uses TRBV4-1 with TRBJ2-2; D is unclear. The germline CDR1 and CDR2 sequences are MGHRA and YSYEKL. The CDR3 has 14 amino acids. V shed 1 base and J shed 1 base, with 4 bases lying between them. For the CDR3, the DNA is TGCGCCAGCAGCCAAGTTCAGAACACCGGGGAGCTGTTTTTT. It codes for CASSQVQNTGELFF.

The rearrangement uses TRBV5-5 and TRBJ2-7; TRBD1 might be the D (6 bases). The CDR3 consists of 17 residues. Trimming cost V 3 bases and J 2 bases, with 21 bases left between them. CDR1 is SGHKS, CDR2 YYEKEE, per germline (reference sequence). Here the CDR3 DNA reads TGTGCCAGCAGCTCGGTCACTCCCGGACAGAGAGCCTACGAGCAGTACTTC. As protein: CASSSVTPGQRAYEQYF.